Included here is one T cell receptor beta chain sequence, with context. Its target is not known. Clones were read by immunoSEQ multiplex PCR, and TCRdb kept only the in-frame ones, dropping some. The sample includes some 100,000 clones, about 90% of them seen just once. Deletions cut 2 bases from V and 6 bases from J, with 8 bases between. This CDR3 is 11 amino acids long. Germline V gene lookup returns CDR1 DFQATT and CDR2 SNEGSKA (reference sequence). This specimen belongs to a study of graft-versus-host responses after intestinal transplantation. The sample consisted of unstimulated CD4+ T cells sorted from spleen or lymph node cells, taken before transplant. The sequence came from a human donor who was the organ donor for an intestinal transplant. The V gene is TRBV20-1, the J gene TRBJ2-7, with D possibly matching TRBD2 (6 bases). In DNA form, the CDR3 reads TGCAGTGCTAGAACCGGGGGCGAGCAGTACTTC. Amino acids: CSARTGGEQYF.